Following are 25 T cell receptor beta chains from one sample sequenced in a study of blood T cell repertoires in COVID-19. Sequencing used immunoSEQ multiplex PCR; TCRdb keeps in-frame clones, though not all of them. The sample lists about 57,000 clones, 82% occurring once. The sample comprised peripheral blood. The receptor set was obtained from a woman between 55 and 75 years old with acute or convalescent COVID-19.

In its sample, this clone was seen a few times. The chain has TRBV5-4 and TRBJ1-3; 7 nucleotides align to TRBD1. CDR1 is SGHNT and CDR2 is YYREEE in the germline V gene (reference sequence). With V trimmed by 3 bases and J by 9 bases, 3 bases remained unmatched. This CDR3 is built from 12 residues. CDR3 nucleotides: TGTGCCAGCAGCTATGGACAGGCCACCATATATTTT. Encoded protein: CASSYGQATIYF.

This chain links TRBV4-2 with TRBJ2-7; 8 positions agree with TRBD2. Trimming cost V 3 bases and J 1 base; bases outside gene matches: 2. CDR1 is LGHNA and CDR2 is YNFKEQ in the germline V gene. CDR3 length equals 14 residues. CDR3 amino acids: CASSQGLGSYEQYF. The CDR3 DNA sequence: TGTGCCAGCAGCCAGGGACTAGGATCCTACGAGCAGTACTTC.

By sample fraction, this clone is medium-sized. The V and J genes are TRBV7-8 and TRBJ1-3; D gene uncertain. The V end was cut by 3 bases, the J end by 0 bases, with 9 bases between. The germline V gene encodes CDR1 SGHVS and CDR2 FQNEAQ. The length of the CDR3 is 15 residues. The CDR3 reads CASSFYPTSGNTIYF. In DNA form, the CDR3 reads TGTGCCAGCAGCTTCTACCCCACCTCTGGAAACACCATATATTTT. The full variable domain, completed using reference TRBV7-8 and TRBJ1-3, is GAGVSQSPRYKVAKRGQDVALRCDPISGHVSLFWYQQALGQGPEFLTYFQNEAQLDKSGLPSDRFFAERPEGSVSTLKIQRTQQEDSAVYLCASSFYPTSGNTIYFGEGSWLTVV.

This clone was picked up one time. The chain uses TRBV7-2 and TRBJ2-5; 7 bases agree with TRBD1. The ends lost 5 bases at V and 4 bases at J; junction bases unmatched: 4. The CDR3 is 13 amino acids. CDR1 SGHTA and CDR2 FQGNSA come from the germline V gene. CDR3 sequence reads: CASSQDRVETQYF. The CDR3 DNA reads TGTGCCAGCAGCCAAGACAGGGTAGAGACCCAGTACTTC.

Of note for this clone: Given the absence of the conserved phenylalanine or tryptophan at the CDR3 end, a read error is likely. The DNA is left out, because the CDR3 cannot be placed on it with certainty; the CDR3 is given as TCRdb lists it. The V call is TRBV20-1, the J call TRBJ2-3; the tabulated D call, TRBD2, remains unverified against the DNA. The CDR3 has 11 amino acids, counting both end residues. CDR1 and CDR2 (germline): DFQATT, SNEGSKA (reference sequence). This CDR3 is CSAKLAGIPLP.

J is TRBJ1-4 and V is TRBV3-1 (or the pseudogene TRBV3-2), with D unclear. Germline loops: CDR1 LGHDT, CDR2 YNNKEL (reference sequence). This CDR3 has 16 residues. Between the trimmed V and J ends, which lost 1 base and 0 bases, there was a span of 9 bases. CDR3: CASSQAWSATNEKLFF. The CDR3 DNA sequence: TGTGCCAGCAGCCAAGCCTGGAGTGCAACTAATGAAAAACTGTTTTTT.

On this clone itself: The junction does not match germline at one end; this may be a read error. This chain connects TRBV12-3 or TRBV12-4 to TRBJ1-2; 7 nucleotides match TRBD1. This CDR3 spans 12 amino acids. The CDR3: CASSLNTEGANF. In nucleotides, the CDR3 is TGTGCCAGCAGTTTGAACACTGAGGGGGCGAACTTC.

The rearrangement uses TRBV24-1 and TRBJ1-4; 7 nucleotides match TRBD1. Looked up from germline, CDR1 is KGHDR and CDR2 is SFDVKD. The CDR3 runs 15 residues. Trimming took 3 bases from V and 6 from J; bases not matched to a gene: 6. CDR3 bases: TGTGCCACCAGTGATACCCGGACAGGAGATGAAAAACTGTTTTTT. Its translation is CATSDTRTGDEKLFF.

This chain links TRBV5-6 with TRBJ2-7; no clear D. With 4 bases removed from V and 4 bases from J, the gap between germline ends came to 9 bases. The CDR3 contains 12 residues. Germline values: CDR1 SGHDT, CDR2 YYEEEE. CDR3 protein: CASSRVEYEQYF. The CDR3 DNA follows: TGTGCCAGCAGCCGAGTGGAGTACGAGCAGTACTTC.

This clone was observed a handful of times. V and J are TRBV7-9 and TRBJ2-7; 8 positions agree with TRBD1. V lost 5 bases and J lost 4; bases outside the gene matches: 10. CDR3 length: 15 residues. CDR1 is SEHNR and CDR2 is FQNEAQ in the germline V gene (reference sequence). Written as DNA, the CDR3 is TGTGCCAGCAGCGCCGCAGGGGGCGGAGGTTACGAGCAGTACTTC. This sequence encodes CASSAAGGGGYEQYF.

The chain has TRBV2 and TRBJ1-1; D is undetermined. The V gene's germline CDR1 is SNHLY and CDR2 FYNNEI. Trimming took off 2 bases at V and 1 base at J, with 14 bases between the two ends. The CDR3 has 16 residues. The CDR3 region has the DNA TGTGCCAGCAGTGAATGGGCAGGAGGCACGAACACTGAAGCTTTCTTT. Translating gives CASSEWAGGTNTEAFF.

The chain couples TRBV19 to TRBJ1-4; TRBD1 matches 9 bases. Germline CDR1 LNHDA, CDR2 SQIVND (reference sequence). Trimming cost V 5 bases and J 8 bases; bases outside gene matches: 6. The CDR3 runs to 14 residues. The CDR3 DNA reads as TGTGCCAGTAGTTTGGACAGGGGAGTAGAAAAACTGTTTTTT. It translates to CASSLDRGVEKLFF.

The chain recombines TRBV6-6 with TRBJ2-3, with D perhaps TRBD1 (5 bases). This CDR3 spans 14 amino acids. Between the trimmed V and J ends, which lost 7 bases and 0 bases, there was a span of 11 bases. Germline CDR1 MNHNY, CDR2 SVGAGI (reference sequence). CDR3 amino acids: CASTRGDSTDTQYF. The CDR3 nucleotides read TGTGCCAGCACAAGGGGCGACAGCACAGATACGCAGTATTTT.

This chain connects TRBV30 to TRBJ2-1; 7 nucleotides align to TRBD1. In germline, CDR1 is GTSNPN, CDR2 SVGIG (reference sequence). Unmatched junction bases numbered 7, after V lost 1 base and J lost 1 base. The CDR3 covers 16 residues. The DNA for the CDR3 is TGTGCCTGGAGTGACCCGACAGGGTCATCCTACAATGAGCAGTTCTTC. It encodes CAWSDPTGSSYNEQFF.

The genes are TRBV2 and TRBJ2-5, with TRBD1 matching 9 bases. V lost 8 bases, J lost 8 bases, and 9 bases stayed unmatched. The length of the CDR3 is 13 residues. Germline CDR1 reads SNHLY; CDR2 reads FYNNEI. In nucleotides, the CDR3 is TGTGCCAGCGGGGGACAGGGCTCGGGAACCCAGTACTTC. This encodes CASGGQGSGTQYF.

The chain links TRBV15 to TRBJ2-7, with 10 bases identical to TRBD2. The V and J ends lost 0 bases and 2 bases, in that order; junction bases with no gene match: 10. This CDR3 comprises 18 residues. The germline V gene has CDR1 LNHNV and CDR2 YYDKDF (reference sequence). The CDR3 spells CATSRDPTGTSVTYEQYF. CDR3 DNA sequence: TGTGCCACCAGCAGAGACCCCACCGGGACTAGCGTGACCTACGAGCAGTACTTC.

The gene calls are TRBV6-2 or TRBV6-3 and TRBJ2-5; D possibly corresponds to TRBD2 (7 bases). The CDR3 totals 15 residues. Trimming removed 4 bases from V and 3 bases from J, with 15 bases in between. Germline V gene lookup returns CDR1 MNHEY and CDR2 SVGEGT. The CDR3 nucleotides are TGTGCCAGCAGTTCTCGCGGGGAGGGGGAAGAGACCCAGTACTTC. As protein: CASSSRGEGEETQYF.

This chain connects TRBV14 to TRBJ2-7, with D possibly TRBD1 on 5 matching bases. This CDR3 has 11 amino acids. Germline V CDR1 and CDR2: SGHDN, FVKESK. V was clipped by 2 bases and J by 7 bases, with 6 bases between them. This CDR3 reads CASSQTGEQYF. DNA for the CDR3: TGTGCCAGCAGCCAAACAGGAGAGCAGTACTTC.

The rearrangement uses TRBV6-2 or TRBV6-3 and TRBJ1-1, with D uncertain. Trimming cost V 4 bases and J 5 bases, with 8 bases left between them. Germline CDR1 is MNHEY and CDR2 is SVGEGT. This CDR3 comprises 12 residues. CDR3 DNA: TGTGCCAGCAGTTCAGTCGGGACTGAAGCTTTCTTT. Encoded protein: CASSSVGTEAFF.

Only one count was recorded for this clone. The J gene is TRBJ1-2, the V gene TRBV3-1 (or the pseudogene TRBV3-2); a possible D gene is TRBD1 (5 bases). This CDR3 has 14 residues. The germline CDR1 and CDR2 sequences are LGHDT and YNNKEL (reference sequence). V lost 4 bases and J 4 bases, leaving 13 bases between the germline ends. The CDR3 region has the DNA TGTGCCAGCAGCCCTTCCGGGGGGGGCTATGGCTACACCTTC. Amino acids: CASSPSGGGYGYTF.

This rearrangement joins TRBV30 to TRBJ1-4, with TRBD1 matching 8 bases. V lost 1 base, J lost 6 bases, and 4 bases stayed unmatched. Germline loops: CDR1 GTSNPN, CDR2 SVGIG (reference sequence). The CDR3 consists of 14 residues. The CDR3 DNA reads TGTGCCTGGAGTGCGACAGGGGTTTATGAAAAACTGTTTTTT. Translating gives CAWSATGVYEKLFF. The full variable domain, completed using reference TRBV30 and TRBJ1-4, is SQTIHQWPATLVQPVGSPLSLECTVEGTSNPNLYWYRQAAGRGLQLLFYSVGIGQISSEVPQNLSASRPQDRQFILSSKKLLLSDSGFYLCAWSATGVYEKLFFGSGTQLSVL.

The genes are TRBV3-1 (or the pseudogene TRBV3-2) and TRBJ2-1, with TRBD2 identical over 7 bases. This CDR3 has 14 residues. V trimming: 0 bases; J trimming: 8 bases; junction bases outside the gene matches: 4. Germline CDR1 is LGHDT and CDR2 is YNNKEL (reference sequence). The CDR3 sequence: CASSQEAGIHEQFF. CDR3 in DNA: TGTGCCAGCAGCCAAGAAGCGGGGATCCATGAGCAGTTCTTC.

The CDR3: CSVVEGIGSYEQYF. The CDR3 DNA follows: TGCAGCGTTGTGGAGGGGATAGGATCCTACGAGCAGTACTTC. The chain is built from TRBV29-1 and TRBJ2-7; a possible D gene is TRBD2 (6 bases). The CDR3 has 14 amino acids. CDR1 is SQVTM and CDR2 is ANQGSEA in the germline V gene. V was pared by 4 bases and J by 1 base, with 14 bases between.

Only a few counts were recorded for this clone. V and J are TRBV7-8 and TRBJ1-6, with 7 bases identical to TRBD1. From germline, CDR1 is SGHVS and CDR2 FQNEAQ. The CDR3 length is 15 residues. J gave up 7 bases and V 5 bases, and 8 bases lay outside the gene matches. The CDR3 coding sequence is TGTGCCAGCAGCCCCCAAGGGACAGCGAATTCACCCCTCCACTTT. Translating it yields CASSPQGTANSPLHF.

The V call is TRBV6-5, the J call TRBJ1-2; D might be TRBD1 (6 bases). V gave up 6 bases and J gave up 8 bases, with 13 bases separating them. This CDR3 is 12 amino acids long. CDR1 is MNHEY and CDR2 is SVGAGI in the germline V gene. The CDR3 is CASRSTGSGYTF. The CDR3 DNA is TGTGCCAGCAGGTCTACAGGGAGCGGCTACACCTTC.